This TCR beta chain was recorded in a study of PD-1 blockade in mismatch repair-deficient tumors. Sequencing was performed with immunoSEQ multiplex PCR; in TCRdb, only in-frame clones are kept and a portion is missing. This table holds about 120,000 clones, 65% to 80% found once. Trimming removed 4 bases from V and 13 bases from J, with 7 bases in between. The germline V gene has CDR1 MNHEY and CDR2 SVGAGI. This CDR3 region has 9 residues. The V gene is TRBV6-5, the J gene TRBJ1-2; D ambiguous. The sequenced sample was peripheral blood, obtained just over 59 weeks after starting pembrolizumab. The clonotype was recovered from an adult with mismatch repair-deficient cancer. This CDR3 reads CASSSPRTF. The DNA of the CDR3 is TGTGCCAGCAGTTCCCCTCGCACCTTC.